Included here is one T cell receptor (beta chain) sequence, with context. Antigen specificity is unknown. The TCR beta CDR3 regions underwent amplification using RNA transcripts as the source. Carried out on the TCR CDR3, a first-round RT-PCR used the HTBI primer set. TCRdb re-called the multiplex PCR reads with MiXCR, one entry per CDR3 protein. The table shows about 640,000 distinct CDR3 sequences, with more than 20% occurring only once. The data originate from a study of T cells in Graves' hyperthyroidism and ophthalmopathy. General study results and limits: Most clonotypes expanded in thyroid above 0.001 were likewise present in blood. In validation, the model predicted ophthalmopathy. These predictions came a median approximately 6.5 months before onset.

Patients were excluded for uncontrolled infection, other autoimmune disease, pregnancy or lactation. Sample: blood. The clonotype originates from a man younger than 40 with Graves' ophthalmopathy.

CDR3 DNA sequence: TGCAGTGCTAGAGATGGCGGGTATGAGCAGTTCTTC. This sequence encodes CSARDGGYEQFF. The chain recombines TRBV20-1 with TRBJ2-1; D perhaps matches TRBD2 (5 bases). This CDR3 has 12 amino acids. The germline V and J ends were trimmed by 0 bases and 8 bases, with 8 bases remaining between them. The germline CDR1 and CDR2 sequences are DFQATT and SNEGSKA (reference sequence).